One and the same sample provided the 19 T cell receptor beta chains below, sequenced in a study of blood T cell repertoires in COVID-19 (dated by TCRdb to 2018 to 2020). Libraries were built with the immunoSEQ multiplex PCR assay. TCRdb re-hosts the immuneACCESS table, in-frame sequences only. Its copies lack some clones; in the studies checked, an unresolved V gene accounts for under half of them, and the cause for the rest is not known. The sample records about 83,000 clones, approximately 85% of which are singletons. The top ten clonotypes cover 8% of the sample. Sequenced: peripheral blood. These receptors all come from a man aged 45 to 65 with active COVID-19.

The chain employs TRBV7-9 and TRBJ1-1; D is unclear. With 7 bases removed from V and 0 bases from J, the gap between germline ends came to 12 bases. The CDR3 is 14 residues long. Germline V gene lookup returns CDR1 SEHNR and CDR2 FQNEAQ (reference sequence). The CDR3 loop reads CASIFSVLNTEAFF. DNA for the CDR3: TGTGCCAGCATATTCAGCGTCTTGAACACTGAAGCTTTCTTT.

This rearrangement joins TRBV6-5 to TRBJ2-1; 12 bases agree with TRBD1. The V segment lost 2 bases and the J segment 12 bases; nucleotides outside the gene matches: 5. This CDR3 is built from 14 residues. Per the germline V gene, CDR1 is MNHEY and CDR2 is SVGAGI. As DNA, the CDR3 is TGTGCCAGCAGTTACACGGGACAGGGGGCAAGGCAGTTCTTC. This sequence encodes CASSYTGQGARQFF.

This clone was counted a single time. CDR3 amino acids: CASSLERGAGVSSYEQYF. The CDR3 DNA reads TGTGCCAGCAGCTTAGAGAGAGGAGCGGGGGTAAGCTCCTACGAGCAGTACTTC. The chain carries TRBV11-2 and TRBJ2-7, with 8 bases fitting TRBD2. After removal of 0 bases from V and 0 bases from J, the junction contained 10 bases not matched to a gene. CDR1 is SGHAT, CDR2 FQNNGV, per germline. The length of the CDR3 is 18 residues.

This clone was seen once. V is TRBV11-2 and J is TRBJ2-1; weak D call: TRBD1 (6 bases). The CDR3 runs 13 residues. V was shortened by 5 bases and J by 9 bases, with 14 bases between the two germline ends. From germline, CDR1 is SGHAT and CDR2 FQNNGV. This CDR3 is CASSPTGKGEQFF. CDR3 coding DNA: TGTGCCAGCAGCCCCACAGGGAAGGGTGAGCAGTTCTTC.

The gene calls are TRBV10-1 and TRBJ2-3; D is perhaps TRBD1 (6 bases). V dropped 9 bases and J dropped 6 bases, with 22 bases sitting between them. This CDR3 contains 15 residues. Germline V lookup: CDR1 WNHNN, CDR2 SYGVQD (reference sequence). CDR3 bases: TGCGCCAGGAAGCCCGGGACATCTTTTTTGGATACGCAGTATTTT. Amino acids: CARKPGTSFLDTQYF.

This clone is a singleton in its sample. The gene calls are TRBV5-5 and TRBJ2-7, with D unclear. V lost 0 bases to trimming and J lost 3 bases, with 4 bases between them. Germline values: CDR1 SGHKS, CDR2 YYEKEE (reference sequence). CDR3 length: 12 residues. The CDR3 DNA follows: TGTGCCAGCAGCTTGGCTCTCTACGAGCAGTACTTC. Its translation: CASSLALYEQYF.

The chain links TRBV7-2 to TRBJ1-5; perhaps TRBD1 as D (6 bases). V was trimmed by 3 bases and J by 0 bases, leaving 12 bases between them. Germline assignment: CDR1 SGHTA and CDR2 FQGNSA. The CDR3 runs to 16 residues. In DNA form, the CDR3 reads TGTGCCAGCAGCTTGCGGGGGCTGCTTAGCAATCAGCCCCAGCATTTT. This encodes CASSLRGLLSNQPQHF.

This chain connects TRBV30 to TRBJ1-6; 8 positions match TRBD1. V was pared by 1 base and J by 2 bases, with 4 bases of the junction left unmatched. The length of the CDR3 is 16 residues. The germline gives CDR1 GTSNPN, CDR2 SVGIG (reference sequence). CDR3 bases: TGTGCCTGGAGTGGCCGGACAGGGACCTATAATTCACCCCTCCACTTT. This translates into CAWSGRTGTYNSPLHF.

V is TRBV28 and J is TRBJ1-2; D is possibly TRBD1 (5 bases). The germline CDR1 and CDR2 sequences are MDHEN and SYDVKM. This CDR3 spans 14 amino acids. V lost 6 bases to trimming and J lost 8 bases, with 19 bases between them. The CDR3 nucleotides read TGTGCCAGCAGCGCAACCGGCAGGGCCCTGGGCTACACCTTC. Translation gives CASSATGRALGYTF.

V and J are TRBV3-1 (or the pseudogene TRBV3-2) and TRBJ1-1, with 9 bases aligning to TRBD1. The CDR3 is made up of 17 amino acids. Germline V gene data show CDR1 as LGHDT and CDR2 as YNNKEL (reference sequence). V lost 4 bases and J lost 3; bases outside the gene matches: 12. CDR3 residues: CASSPRTGATEDTEAFF. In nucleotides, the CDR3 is TGTGCCAGCAGCCCCCGGACAGGGGCTACCGAGGACACTGAAGCTTTCTTT.

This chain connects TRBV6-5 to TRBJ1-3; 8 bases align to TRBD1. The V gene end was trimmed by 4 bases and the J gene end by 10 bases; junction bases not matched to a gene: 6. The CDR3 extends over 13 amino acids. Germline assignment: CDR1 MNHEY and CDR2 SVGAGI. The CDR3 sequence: CASSFDRGRTIYF. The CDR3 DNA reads TGTGCCAGCAGTTTCGACAGGGGAAGAACCATATATTTT.

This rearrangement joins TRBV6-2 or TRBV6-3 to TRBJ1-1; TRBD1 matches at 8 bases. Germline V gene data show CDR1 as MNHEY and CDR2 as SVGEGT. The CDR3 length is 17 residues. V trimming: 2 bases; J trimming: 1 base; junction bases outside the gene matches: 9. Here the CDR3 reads CASSYLPLTGANTEAFF. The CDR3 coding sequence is TGTGCCAGCAGTTACCTTCCGTTGACAGGGGCGAACACTGAAGCTTTCTTT.

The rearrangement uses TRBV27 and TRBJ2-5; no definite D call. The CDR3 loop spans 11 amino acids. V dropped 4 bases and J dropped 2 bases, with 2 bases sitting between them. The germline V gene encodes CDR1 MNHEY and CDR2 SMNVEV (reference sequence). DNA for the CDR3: TGTGCCAGCAGTTCTCAAGAGACCCAGTACTTC. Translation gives CASSSQETQYF.

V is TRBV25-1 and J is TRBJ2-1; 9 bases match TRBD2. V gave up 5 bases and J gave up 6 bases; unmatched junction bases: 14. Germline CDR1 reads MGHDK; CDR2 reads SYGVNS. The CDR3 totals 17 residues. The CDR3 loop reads CASSNPPGGGAINEQFF. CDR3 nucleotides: TGTGCCAGCAGTAACCCCCCGGGCGGGGGGGCCATCAATGAGCAGTTCTTC.

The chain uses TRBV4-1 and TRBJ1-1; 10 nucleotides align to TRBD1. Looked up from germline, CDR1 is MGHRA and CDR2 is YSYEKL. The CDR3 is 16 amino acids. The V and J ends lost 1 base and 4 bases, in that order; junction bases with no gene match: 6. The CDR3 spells CASSQAGQGFGTEAFF. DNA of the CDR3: TGCGCCAGCAGCCAAGCGGGACAGGGGTTTGGCACTGAAGCTTTCTTT.

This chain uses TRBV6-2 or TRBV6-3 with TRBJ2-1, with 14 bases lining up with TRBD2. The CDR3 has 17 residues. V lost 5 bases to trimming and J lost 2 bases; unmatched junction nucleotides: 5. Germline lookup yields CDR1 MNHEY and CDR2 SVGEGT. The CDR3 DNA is TGTGCCAGCAGTGGGGGACTAGCGGGAGTGGCCTACAATGAGCAGTTCTTC. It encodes CASSGGLAGVAYNEQFF.

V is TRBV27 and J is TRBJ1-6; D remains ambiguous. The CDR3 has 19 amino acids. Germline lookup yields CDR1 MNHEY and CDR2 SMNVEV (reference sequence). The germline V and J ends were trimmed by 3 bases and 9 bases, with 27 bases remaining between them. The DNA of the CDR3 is TGTGCCAGCAGTTTGTTTTCCAGAAGGGCGGGTATATTGGGTTCACCCCTCCACTTT. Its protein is CASSLFSRRAGILGSPLHF.

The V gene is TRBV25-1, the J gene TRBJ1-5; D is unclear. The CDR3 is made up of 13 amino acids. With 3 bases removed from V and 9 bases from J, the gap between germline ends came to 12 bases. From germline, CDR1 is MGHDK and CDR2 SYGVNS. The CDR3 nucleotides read TGTGCCAGCAGTGAGACGGGATTAGGGCCCCAGCATTTT. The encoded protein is CASSETGLGPQHF.

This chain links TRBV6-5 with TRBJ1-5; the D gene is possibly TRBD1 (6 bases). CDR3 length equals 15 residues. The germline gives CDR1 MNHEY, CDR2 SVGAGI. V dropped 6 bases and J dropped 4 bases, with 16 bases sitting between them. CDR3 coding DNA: TGTGCCAGCAGCCCCCCCGGGGGGCTGAATCAGCCCCAGCATTTT. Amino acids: CASSPPGGLNQPQHF.